This TCR beta chain stems from a study of CD4 T cells in relation to SARS-CoV-2 and coronaviruses. The repertoire was sequenced with immunoSEQ multiplex PCR; TCRdb's copy has only in-frame clones and lacks some. The profile shows about 25,000 clones, around 78% of them singletons. Before the COVID-19 pandemic, during about 2011-2019, CD4+ T cells were taken from unexposed donors. After about 11 days of culture, CD4+ T cells were isolated. Of note for this clone: The antigen is unknown.

The V gene's germline CDR1 is LGHDT and CDR2 YNNKEL (reference sequence). This CDR3 has 17 amino acids. Trimming removed 2 bases from V and 4 bases from J, with 18 bases in between. The sequencing sample was made of CD4+ T cells from PBMCs, cultured in vitro. The rearrangement links TRBV3-1 (or the pseudogene TRBV3-2) to TRBJ2-1, with D perhaps TRBD1 or TRBD2 (6 bases each). The sequence was collected from a human donor in good health. CDR3 DNA: TGTGCCAGCAGCCAATACCCGGCTGGGGGGCCATACAATGAGCAGTTCTTC. Amino acid sequence: CASSQYPAGGPYNEQFF.